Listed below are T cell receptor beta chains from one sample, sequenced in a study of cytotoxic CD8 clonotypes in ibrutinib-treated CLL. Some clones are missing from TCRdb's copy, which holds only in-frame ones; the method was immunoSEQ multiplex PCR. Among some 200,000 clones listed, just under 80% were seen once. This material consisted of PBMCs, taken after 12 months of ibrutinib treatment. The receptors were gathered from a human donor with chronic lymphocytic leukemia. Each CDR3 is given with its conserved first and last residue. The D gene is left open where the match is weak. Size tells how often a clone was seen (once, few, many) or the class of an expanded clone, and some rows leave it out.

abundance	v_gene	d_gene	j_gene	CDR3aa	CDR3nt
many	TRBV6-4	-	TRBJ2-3	CASRSELDTDTQYF	TGTGCCAGCAGATCCGAGTTAGACACAGATACGCAGTATTTT
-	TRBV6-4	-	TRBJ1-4	CASSDSIWGQVEKLFF	TGTGCCAGCAGTGACTCGATATGGGGGCAGGTTGAAAAACTGTTTTTT
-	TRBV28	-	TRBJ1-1	CASSAVNTEAFF	TGTGCCAGCAGTGCAGTGAACACTGAAGCTTTCTTT
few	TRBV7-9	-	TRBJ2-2	CASSLYTGELFF	TGTGCCAGCAGCTTATACACCGGGGAGCTGTTTTTT
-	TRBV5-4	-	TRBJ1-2	CASSLTESNYGYTF	TGTGCCAGCAGCTTGACTGAATCTAACTATGGCTACACCTTC
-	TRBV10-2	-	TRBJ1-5	CASVNGQFSNQPQHF	TGCGCCAGCGTAAACGGACAGTTCAGCAATCAGCCCCAGCATTTT
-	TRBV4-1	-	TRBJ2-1	CASRGRNEQFF	TGCGCCAGCAGGGGGAGGAATGAGCAGTTCTTC
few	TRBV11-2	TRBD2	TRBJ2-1	CASSSRLAGRPGEQFF	TGTGCCAGCAGCTCCCGACTAGCGGGGAGACCAGGGGAGCAGTTCTTC
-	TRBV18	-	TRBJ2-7	CASSPGRATYEQYF	TGTGCCAGCTCACCAGGCAGGGCTACCTACGAGCAGTACTTC
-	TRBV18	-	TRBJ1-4	CASSPDTPVRKLFF	TGTGCCAGCTCACCTGACACTCCAGTGAGGAAACTGTTTTTT
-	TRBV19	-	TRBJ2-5	CASSTLGREGLETQYF	TGTGCCAGTAGTACCCTGGGCAGGGAAGGCTTAGAGACCCAGTACTTC
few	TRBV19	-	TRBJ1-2	CASSIEGDGEGYTF	TGTGCCAGTAGTATAGAAGGGGACGGCGAGGGCTACACCTTC
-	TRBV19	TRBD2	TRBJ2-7	CASTPSGISYEQYF	TGTGCCAGTACCCCAAGCGGGATCTCCTACGAGCAGTACTTC
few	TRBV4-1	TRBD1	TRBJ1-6	CASSQQGQGAFSPLHF	TGCGCCAGCAGCCAACAAGGACAGGGGGCCTTTTCACCCCTCCACTTT
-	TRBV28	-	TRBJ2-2	CASISNRGVGPPNTGELFF	TGTGCCAGCATTTCCAACCGAGGGGTCGGCCCCCCGAACACCGGGGAGCTGTTTTTT
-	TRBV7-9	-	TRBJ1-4	CASARRQSNEKLFF	TGTGCCAGCGCTAGGAGACAGAGTAATGAAAAACTGTTTTTT
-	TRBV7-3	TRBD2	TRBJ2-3	CASSDLAGGTDTQYF	TGTGCCAGCAGTGATCTAGCGGGGGGCACAGATACGCAGTATTTT
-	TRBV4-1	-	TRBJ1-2	CASSRWDSEGYTF	TGCGCCAGCAGCCGATGGGACTCCGAGGGCTACACCTTC
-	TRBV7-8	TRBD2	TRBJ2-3	CASSSSSGSADTQYF	TGTGCCAGCAGCTCATCTAGCGGGTCAGCAGATACGCAGTATTTT
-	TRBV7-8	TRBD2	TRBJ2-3	CASSLAGATDTQYF	TGTGCCAGCAGTCTAGCGGGAGCCACAGATACGCAGTATTTT
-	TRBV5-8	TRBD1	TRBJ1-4	CASSSLRTGPPNEKLFF	TGTGCCAGCAGCTCTCTGCGGACAGGGCCGCCCAATGAAAAACTGTTTTTT
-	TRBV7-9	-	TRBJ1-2	CASSSDERTDYGYTF	TGTGCCAGCAGCTCAGATGAGAGGACAGACTATGGCTACACCTTC
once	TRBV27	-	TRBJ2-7	CASRNLDGPYEQYF	TGTGCCAGCAGAAACTTGGACGGCCCCTACGAGCAGTACTTC
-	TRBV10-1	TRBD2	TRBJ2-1	CASSEHTAGVLFF	TGCGCCAGCAGTGAGCACACAGCGGGGGTCCTGTTCTTC
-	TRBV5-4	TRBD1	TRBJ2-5	CASSFPPGQGGAETQYF	TGTGCCAGCAGCTTTCCGCCGGGACAGGGAGGCGCAGAGACCCAGTACTTC
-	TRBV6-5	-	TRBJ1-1	CASSYSQGMGTEAFF	TGTGCCAGCAGTTACTCGCAGGGTATGGGGACTGAAGCTTTCTTT
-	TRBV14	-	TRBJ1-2	CASSPASYGYTF	TGTGCCAGCAGCCCGGCCTCCTATGGCTACACCTTC
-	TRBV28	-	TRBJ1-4	CASSLRSAGTNEKLFF	TGTGCCAGCAGTTTACGGTCGGCAGGGACTAATGAAAAACTGTTTTTT
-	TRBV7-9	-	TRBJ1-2	CASSRLNDGYTF	TGTGCCAGCAGTCGGCTCAACGATGGCTACACCTTC
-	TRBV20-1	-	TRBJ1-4	CSAIPNEKLFF	TGCAGTGCTATCCCTAATGAAAAACTGTTTTTT
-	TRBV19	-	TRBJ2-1	CASSIQGPYNEQFF	TGTGCCAGTAGTATTCAGGGGCCCTACAATGAGCAGTTCTTC
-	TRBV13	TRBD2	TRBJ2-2	CASSLRPSGISAGELFF	TGTGCCAGCAGCTTACGCCCTAGCGGGATTAGTGCGGGGGAGCTGTTTTTT
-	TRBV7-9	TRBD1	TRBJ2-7	CARGRGQGYEQYF	TGTGCCCGGGGTAGGGGGCAGGGTTACGAGCAGTACTTC
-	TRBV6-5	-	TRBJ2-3	CASSGGTGTDTQYF	TGTGCCAGCAGCGGAGGGACTGGCACAGATACGCAGTATTTT
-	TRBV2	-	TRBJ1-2	CASRATGSPYGYTF	TGTGCCAGCAGAGCTACGGGGTCCCCCTATGGCTACACCTTC
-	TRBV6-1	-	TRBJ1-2	CASSLGETYGYTF	TGTGCCAGCTCCCTTGGGGAAACCTATGGCTACACCTTC
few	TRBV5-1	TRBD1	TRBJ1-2	CASSPGTDNYGYTF	TGCGCCAGCAGCCCGGGGACAGATAACTATGGCTACACCTTC
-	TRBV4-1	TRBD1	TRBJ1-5	CASSRAGTGDRNQPQHF	TGCGCCAGCAGCCGAGCCGGGACAGGGGACCGCAATCAGCCCCAGCATTTT
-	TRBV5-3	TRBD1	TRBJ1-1	CARSLDRDRGMNTEAFF	TGTGCCAGAAGCTTGGACAGGGACAGGGGCATGAACACTGAAGCTTTCTTT
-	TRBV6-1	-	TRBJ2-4	CASLLSRGAKNIQYF	TGTGCCAGCTTACTATCCCGGGGGGCCAAAAACATTCAGTACTTC
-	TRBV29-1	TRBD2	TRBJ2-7	CSVVAGRYEQYF	TGCAGCGTTGTAGCGGGCCGCTACGAGCAGTACTTC
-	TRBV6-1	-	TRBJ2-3	CASRGQLTDTQYF	TGTGCCAGCAGAGGACAGCTCACAGATACGCAGTATTTT
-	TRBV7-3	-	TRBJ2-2	CASSSSWGQDGGELFF	TGTGCCAGCAGCTCCTCGTGGGGCCAAGATGGCGGGGAGCTGTTTTTT
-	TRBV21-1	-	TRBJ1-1	CASTPSVTGESTEAFF	TGTGCCAGCACCCCATCTGTGACAGGGGAGTCCACTGAAGCTTTCTTT
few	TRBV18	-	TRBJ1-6	CASSPPSRNSPLHF	TGTGCCAGCTCACCACCCTCACGTAATTCACCCCTCCACTTT
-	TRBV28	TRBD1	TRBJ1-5	CASSFPGGAGTQHF	TGTGCCAGCAGTTTCCCAGGGGGCGCTGGGACCCAGCATTTT
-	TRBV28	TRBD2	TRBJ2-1	CASNEAGSSYNEQFF	TGTGCCAGCAACGAAGCGGGAAGCTCCTACAATGAGCAGTTCTTC